The TCR beta chain described here comes from a study of blood T cell repertoires in COVID-19. On the study more broadly: Samples of COVID-19 (acute and convalescent) were obtained from the United States, Italy and Spain. PBMCs, B-cell-depleted T cells, or T cells provided the cDNA or gDNA that made up the material.

The CDR3 spans 13 residues. CDR1 KGHSH and CDR2 LQKENI come from the germline V gene. For this clone: Mismatch with germline at one junction end may stem from a read error.

Generated by immunoSEQ multiplex PCR, the TCRdb table keeps only in-frame clones and is missing some. Seen here are approximately 300,000 clones, approximately 92% observed once, and the top ten hold approximately 17%. V gene TRBV18 combines with J gene TRBJ1-2, with 10 bases lining up with TRBD1. This sequence originates from a woman under 40 who had recovered from COVID-19. Material for sequencing was PBMCs or T cells enriched from blood (not recorded which). For the CDR3, the DNA is TGTGCCAGCTCACCGGGACAGGGGTCCCAAGCTATCTTC. Protein sequence: CASSPGQGSQAIF.